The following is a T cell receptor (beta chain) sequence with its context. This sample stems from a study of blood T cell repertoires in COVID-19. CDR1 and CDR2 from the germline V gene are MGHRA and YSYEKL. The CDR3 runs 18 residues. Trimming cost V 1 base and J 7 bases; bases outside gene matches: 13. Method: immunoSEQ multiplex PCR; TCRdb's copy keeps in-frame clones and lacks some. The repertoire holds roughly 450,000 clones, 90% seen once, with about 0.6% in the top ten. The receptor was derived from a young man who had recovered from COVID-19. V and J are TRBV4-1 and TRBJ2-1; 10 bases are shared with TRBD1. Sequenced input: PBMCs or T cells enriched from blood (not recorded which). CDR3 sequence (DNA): TGCGCCAGCAGCCAAGTCGGGACAGGGGTAAGCGGTGGGAATGAGCAGTTCTTC. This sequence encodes CASSQVGTGVSGGNEQFF.